The 4 T cell receptor beta chains given below trace back to one sample, sequenced in a study of T-cell memory formation after mild COVID-19. TCRdb reprocessed the 5' RACE reads via MiXCR and lists one record per CDR3 protein. The sample has about 350,000 distinct CDR3 sequences, roughly 13% seen once. What was sequenced was PBMCs or a T cell subset sorted from them (not recorded which). The receptors shown here come from a young man who had mild COVID-19 (a few samples of this study predate the infection). Cell type and time point are not known.

The chain is built from TRBV5-4 and TRBJ2-1; TRBD1 agrees at 7 bases. Germline V lookup: CDR1 SGHNT, CDR2 YYREEE (reference sequence). Trimming removed 4 bases from V and 7 bases from J; junction bases left unmatched: 5. This CDR3 is built from 13 residues. Written as DNA, the CDR3 is TGTGCCAGCAGCAAGGGACAGCCGAATGAGCAGTTCTTC. It specifies CASSKGQPNEQFF.

This clonotype was detected ten times or more. The V call is TRBV6-6, the J call TRBJ2-1; 7 bases align to TRBD1. V shed 0 bases, J shed 5 bases, and the junction held 13 bases outside the gene matches. The CDR3 contains 18 residues. The germline gives CDR1 MNHNY, CDR2 SVGAGI (reference sequence). CDR3 amino acids: CASSYSRRTGTANNEQFF. For the CDR3, the DNA is TGTGCCAGCAGTTACTCCCGCCGGACAGGAACGGCCAACAATGAGCAGTTCTTC.

The J gene is TRBJ2-3, the V gene TRBV28; TRBD1 is a possible D gene (6 bases). The CDR3 loop spans 13 amino acids. Germline CDR1 is MDHEN and CDR2 is SYDVKM. Deletions cut 7 bases from V and 4 bases from J, with 12 bases between. The CDR3 reads CASIQSGADTQYF. CDR3 DNA sequence: TGTGCCAGCATCCAGTCAGGGGCAGATACGCAGTATTTT.

This clonotype was detected a few times. In DNA, the CDR3 is TGTGCCAGCAGCTTAATCACGGTTGCCGGGGAGCTGTTTTTT. This encodes CASSLITVAGELFF. The rearrangement uses TRBV7-9 and TRBJ2-2; no clear D. This CDR3 region has 14 residues. The germline gives CDR1 SEHNR, CDR2 FQNEAQ (reference sequence). V gave up 2 bases and J gave up 6 bases, with 10 bases separating them.